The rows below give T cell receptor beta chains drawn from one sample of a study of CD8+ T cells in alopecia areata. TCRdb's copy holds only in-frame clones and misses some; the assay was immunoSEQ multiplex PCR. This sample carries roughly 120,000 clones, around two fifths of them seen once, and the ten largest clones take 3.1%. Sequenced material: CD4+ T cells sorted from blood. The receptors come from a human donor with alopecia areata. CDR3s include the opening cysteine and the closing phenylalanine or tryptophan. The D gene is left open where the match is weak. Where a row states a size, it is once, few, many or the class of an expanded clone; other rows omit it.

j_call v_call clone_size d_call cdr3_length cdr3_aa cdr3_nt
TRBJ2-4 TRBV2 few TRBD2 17 CASSAIQRGLAKNIQYF TGTGCCAGCAGTGCGATACAGCGGGGGCTAGCCAAAAACATTCAGTACTTC
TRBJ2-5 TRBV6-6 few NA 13 CASSRGMWETQYF TGTGCCAGTTCGCGAGGGATGTGGGAGACCCAGTACTTC
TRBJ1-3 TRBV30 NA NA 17 CAWNLQGRGSIGNTIYF TGTGCCTGGAATCTTCAGGGCCGCGGATCGATTGGAAACACCATATATTTT
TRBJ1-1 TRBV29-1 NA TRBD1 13 CSVCLQTGAEAFF TGCAGCGTGTGCTTACAGACAGGGGCTGAAGCTTTCTTT
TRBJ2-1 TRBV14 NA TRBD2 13 CASRRAGGNEQFF TGTGCCAGCAGGCGAGCGGGAGGGAATGAGCAGTTCTTC
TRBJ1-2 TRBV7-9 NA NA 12 CASSWDKDGYTF TGTGCCAGCAGTTGGGACAAGGATGGCTACACCTTC
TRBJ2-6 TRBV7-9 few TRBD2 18 CASSHISGKGPGANVLTF TGTGCCAGCAGCCATATTAGCGGGAAGGGTCCTGGGGCCAACGTCCTGACTTTC
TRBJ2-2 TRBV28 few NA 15 CASSFPGTNTGELFF TGTGCCAGCAGTTTTCCCGGGACGAACACCGGGGAGCTGTTTTTT
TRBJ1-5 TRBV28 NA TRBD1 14 CASTVGQFNQPQHF TGTGCCAGCACCGTGGGACAGTTCAATCAGCCCCAGCATTTT
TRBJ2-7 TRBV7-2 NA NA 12 CASSVVVYEQYF TGTGCCAGCAGCGTTGTAGTGTACGAGCAGTACTTC
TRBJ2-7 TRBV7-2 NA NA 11 CASSLYMEQYF TGTGCCAGCAGCTTATACATGGAGCAGTACTTC
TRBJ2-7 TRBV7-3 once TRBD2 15 CASSPTSGFSYEQYF TGTGCCAGCAGCCCAACTAGCGGCTTCTCCTACGAGCAGTACTTC
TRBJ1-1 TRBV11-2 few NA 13 CASSSGINTEAFF TGTGCCAGCAGTTCAGGGATTAACACTGAAGCTTTCTTT
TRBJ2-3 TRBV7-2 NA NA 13 CASSADGTDTQYF TGTGCCAGCAGCGCAGATGGGACAGATACGCAGTATTTT
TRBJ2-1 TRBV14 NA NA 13 CASSPHSVNEQFF TGTGCCAGCAGCCCTCATAGTGTAAATGAGCAGTTCTTC
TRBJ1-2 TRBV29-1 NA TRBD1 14 CSVEGGTGSYGYTF TGCAGCGTTGAAGGTGGGACAGGGAGCTATGGCTACACCTTC
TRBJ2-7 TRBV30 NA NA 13 CAWSPKSKGEQYF TGTGCCTGGAGTCCAAAATCTAAGGGCGAGCAGTACTTC
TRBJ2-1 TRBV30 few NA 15 CALQGLRSSYNEQFF TGTGCCTTGCAGGGTCTACGGAGCTCCTACAATGAGCAGTTCTTC
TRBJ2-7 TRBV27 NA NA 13 CASSPRHVSEQYF TGTGCCAGCAGTCCCAGACACGTTTCCGAGCAGTACTTC
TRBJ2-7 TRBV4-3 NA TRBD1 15 CASSRQPGQGDEQYF TGCGCCAGCAGCCGCCAGCCGGGACAGGGGGACGAGCAGTACTTC
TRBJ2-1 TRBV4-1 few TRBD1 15 CASSQGQGDGNEQFF TGCGCCAGCAGCCAAGGACAGGGGGATGGCAATGAGCAGTTCTTC
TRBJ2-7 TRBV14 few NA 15 CASSQYTNQRYEQYF TGTGCCAGCAGCCAATACACCAACCAACGCTACGAGCAGTACTTC
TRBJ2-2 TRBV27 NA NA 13 CASTASNTGELFF TGTGCCAGCACCGCGTCGAACACCGGGGAGCTGTTTTTT
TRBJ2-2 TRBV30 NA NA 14 CAWSTTGGNGELFF TGTGCCTGGAGTACAACCGGGGGCAACGGGGAGCTGTTTTTT
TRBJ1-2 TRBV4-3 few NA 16 CASSQALRWDTYGYTF TGCGCCAGCAGCCAAGCGTTAAGATGGGACACTTATGGCTACACCTTC
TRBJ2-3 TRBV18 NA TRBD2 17 CASSPPSTSGGLATQYF TGTGCCAGCTCACCACCGTCGACTAGCGGGGGCCTCGCTACGCAGTATTTT
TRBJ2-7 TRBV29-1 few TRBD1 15 CSVRQSRDSSYEQYF TGCAGCGTCCGTCAAAGTCGGGACAGCTCCTACGAGCAGTACTTC
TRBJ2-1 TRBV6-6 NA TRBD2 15 CASRPTSGSSHEQFF TGTGCCAGCAGGCCGACTAGCGGGAGTTCCCATGAGCAGTTCTTC
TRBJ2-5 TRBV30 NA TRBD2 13 CAWSAGTRETQYF TGTGCCTGGAGTGCAGGGACTAGGGAGACCCAGTACTTC
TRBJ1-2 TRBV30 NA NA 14 CAWRLVGGSYGYTF TGTGCCTGGAGGCTTGTCGGGGGGAGCTATGGCTACACCTTC
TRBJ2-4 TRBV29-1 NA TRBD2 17 CSVEDGGGRLAKNIQYF TGCAGCGTTGAAGATGGGGGAGGGAGGTTGGCCAAAAACATTCAGTACTTC
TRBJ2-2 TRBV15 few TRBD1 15 CATSLRGLNTGELFF TGTGCCACCAGCCTTAGGGGGCTGAACACCGGGGAGCTGTTTTTT
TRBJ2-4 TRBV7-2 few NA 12 CASSLQENIQYF TGTGCCAGCAGCTTACAGGAAAACATTCAGTACTTC
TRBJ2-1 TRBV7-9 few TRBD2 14 CASSSSGTYNEQFF TGTGCCAGCAGCTCTAGCGGAACCTACAATGAGCAGTTCTTC
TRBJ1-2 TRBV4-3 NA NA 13 CASSPNRVGGYTF TGCGCCAGCAGCCCCAACCGGGTAGGGGGCTACACCTTC
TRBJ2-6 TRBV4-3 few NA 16 CASSPTPGAGANVLTF TGCGCCAGCAGCCCGACTCCAGGGGCTGGGGCCAACGTCCTGACTTTC
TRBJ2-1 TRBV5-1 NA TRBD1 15 CASSLGRGTDNEQFF TGCGCCAGCAGCTTAGGTAGAGGGACAGACAATGAGCAGTTCTTC
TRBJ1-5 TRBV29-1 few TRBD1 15 CSAPTGVKRNQPQHF TGCAGCGCACCAACAGGGGTGAAACGCAATCAGCCCCAGCATTTT
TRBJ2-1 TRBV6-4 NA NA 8 CASNEQFF TGTGCCAGCAATGAGCAGTTCTTC
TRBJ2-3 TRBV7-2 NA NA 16 CASSLQGEGNTDTQYF TGTGCCAGCAGCCTCCAGGGAGAGGGCAACACAGATACGCAGTATTTT
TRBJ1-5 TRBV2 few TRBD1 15 CASMGQGVSNQPQHF TGTGCCAGCATGGGACAGGGAGTAAGCAATCAGCCCCAGCATTTT